The clone carrying this T cell receptor (beta chain) was counted a few times. No antigen is known for it. A junction boundary mismatches the germline segment, possibly from a read error. Germline V lookup: CDR1 KGHSH, CDR2 LQKENI. The CDR3 consists of 15 residues. This entry comes from a study of regulatory T cells in long-lasting Graves disease. Findings of the study overall: Relative to new patients (966), persistent patients exhibited greater sharing of public clonotypes (about 2,700).

The time point denotes: newly diagnosed GD, antithyroid drugs for less than 3 months. The TCR library used RNA extracted from PBMCs. Building the TCR beta libraries relied on iRepertoire HTBI primers, and CDR3 regions underwent Arm-PCR. A single record per CDR3 protein comes from TCRdb applying MiXCR to the multiplex PCR reads. In the table there are about 530,000 distinct CDR3 sequences, about 15% of which are singletons. The sample was also linked to a second study, of T cells in Graves' hyperthyroidism and ophthalmopathy. In that study: Clonotypes that were expanded in thyroid above 0.001 mostly appeared in blood too. Ophthalmopathy stood apart from stable hyperthyroidism in a 13 V-J model.

This chain joins TRBV18 and TRBJ1-1; D call uncertain. This TCR was sampled from a woman aged 35-60 years with Graves disease. Sequenced here: peripheral blood mononuclear cells (PBMCs), sampled at new diagnosis, from a patient treated with antithyroid drugs. The CDR3 DNA reads TGTGCCAGCTCAACACCTGGGATTCTGAACACTGAAGCTTTCTTT. Its protein is CASSTPGILNTEAFF.